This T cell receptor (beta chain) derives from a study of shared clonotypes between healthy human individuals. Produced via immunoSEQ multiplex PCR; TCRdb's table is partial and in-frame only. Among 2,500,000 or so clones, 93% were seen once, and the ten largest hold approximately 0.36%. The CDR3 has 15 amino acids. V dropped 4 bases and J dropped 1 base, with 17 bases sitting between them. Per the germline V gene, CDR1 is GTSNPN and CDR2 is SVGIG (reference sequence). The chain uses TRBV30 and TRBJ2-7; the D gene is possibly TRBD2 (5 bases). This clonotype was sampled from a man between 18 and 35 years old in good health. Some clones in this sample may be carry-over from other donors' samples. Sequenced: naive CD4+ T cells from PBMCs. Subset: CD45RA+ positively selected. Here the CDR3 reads CAWTPARGPSYEQYF. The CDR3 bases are TGTGCCTGGACCCCAGCGCGCGGGCCTTCCTACGAGCAGTACTTC.